The 30 T cell receptor beta chains presented below share a single source sample, sequenced in a study of shared clonotypes between healthy human individuals. Profiling relied on immunoSEQ multiplex PCR, and the TCRdb table lists in-frame clones only, not all of them. The table has a few million clones, over 85% seen once. The sample was naive CD4+ T cells from PBMCs. Subset: CD45RA+ positively selected. Source of these receptors: a man between 18 and 35 years old in good health. Some clones in this sample may be carry-over from other donors' samples.

This chain connects TRBV10-3 to TRBJ2-1; 9 nucleotides agree with TRBD2. The CDR3 is 17 residues long. CDR1 is ENHRY, CDR2 SYGVKD, per germline. The V and J ends lost 5 bases and 1 base, in that order; junction bases with no gene match: 9. The CDR3 bases are TGTGCCATCAGTCCGACTAGCGGAGGCCCTTCCTACAATGAGCAGTTCTTC. It codes for CAISPTSGGPSYNEQFF.

The chain is built from TRBV6-1 and TRBJ2-7; D may be TRBD1 (5 bases). This CDR3 has 14 residues. Germline V gene lookup returns CDR1 MNHNS and CDR2 SASEGT. V was cut by 3 bases and J by 3 bases, with 12 bases left in between. CDR3 sequence reads: CASSEVNRIYEQYF. DNA for the CDR3: TGTGCCAGCAGTGAGGTTAACAGGATCTACGAGCAGTACTTC.

The chain carries TRBV7-6 and TRBJ2-3, with D unclear. Germline assignment: CDR1 SGHVS and CDR2 FNYEAQ. The CDR3 loop spans 15 amino acids. The ends were cut back, 1 base at V and 2 bases at J, with 10 bases in the middle. CDR3 protein: CASSLDLPNTDTQYF. The CDR3 DNA sequence: TGTGCCAGCAGCTTAGACCTTCCTAACACAGATACGCAGTATTTT.

The chain recombines TRBV30 with TRBJ2-7; unclear D gene. The CDR3 sequence is 10 residues long. Germline V CDR1 and CDR2: GTSNPN, SVGIG (reference sequence). CDR3 region: CAYAVSEQYF. The CDR3 DNA reads TGTGCTTACGCGGTATCCGAGCAGTACTTC.

The chain couples TRBV6-6 to TRBJ2-7; TRBD2 matches at 10 bases. The CDR3 has 16 residues. Germline V lookup: CDR1 MNHNY, CDR2 SVGAGI (reference sequence). V gave up 0 bases and J gave up 6 bases; unmatched junction bases: 8. The CDR3 DNA is TGTGCCAGCAGTTACTCGATGCTAGCGGGAGCCCCCGAGCAGTACTTC. Translation gives CASSYSMLAGAPEQYF.

This rearrangement joins TRBV5-6 to TRBJ1-1; 11 bases agree with TRBD1. V dropped 7 bases and J dropped 4; count of bases not matched to a gene: 12. This CDR3 spans 16 amino acids. Germline values: CDR1 SGHDT, CDR2 YYEEEE. The CDR3: CASQGQGVVLSTEAFF. Written as DNA, the CDR3 is TGTGCCAGCCAGGGACAGGGGGTTGTTTTGAGCACTGAAGCTTTCTTT.

This rearrangement joins TRBV30 to TRBJ2-3; D perhaps matches TRBD2 (5 bases). The CDR3 spans 15 residues. Germline V CDR1 and CDR2: GTSNPN, SVGIG (reference sequence). V lost 5 bases and J lost 0, with 15 bases in between. CDR3 region: CAWEVGAASTDTQYF. The CDR3 DNA reads TGTGCCTGGGAGGTTGGAGCGGCTAGCACAGATACGCAGTATTTT.

As to this clone: Other DNA sequences of this sample code for an identical CDR3. The J gene is TRBJ2-3, the V gene TRBV9, with 7 bases that match TRBD2. The CDR3 is 16 residues long. The J segment lost 1 base and the V segment lost 0 bases, leaving 5 bases of the junction unmatched. In germline, CDR1 is SGDLS, CDR2 YYNGEE. The CDR3 sequence is CASSVGGGAGTDTQYF. The CDR3 DNA follows: TGTGCCAGCAGCGTAGGGGGAGGGGCTGGCACAGATACGCAGTATTTT. The complete variable domain, with remaining parts taken from reference TRBV9 and TRBJ2-3, reads DSGVTQTPKHLITATGQRVTLRCSPRSGDLSVYWYQQSLDQGLQFLIQYYNGEERAKGNILERFSAQQFPDLHSELNLSSLELGDSALYFCASSVGGGAGTDTQYFGPGTRLTVL.

This chain links TRBV9 with TRBJ2-3; possible D gene TRBD1, 6 bases. V lost 0 bases, J lost 4 bases, and 18 bases lay in between. Germline V CDR1 and CDR2: SGDLS, YYNGEE. There are 17 residues in the CDR3. DNA of the CDR3: TGTGCCAGCAGCGTAGGGCTAGCCACACAGGGAGCAGATACGCAGTATTTT. Residues: CASSVGLATQGADTQYF. The full variable domain, in which reference TRBV9 and TRBJ2-3 provide the parts outside the CDR3, is DSGVTQTPKHLITATGQRVTLRCSPRSGDLSVYWYQQSLDQGLQFLIQYYNGEERAKGNILERFSAQQFPDLHSELNLSSLELGDSALYFCASSVGLATQGADTQYFGPGTRLTVL.

This chain joins TRBV27 and TRBJ2-1, with TRBD2 matching 11 bases. This CDR3 has 14 residues. Germline CDR1 reads MNHEY; CDR2 reads SMNVEV (reference sequence). V dropped 10 bases and J dropped 8; count of bases not matched to a gene: 10. CDR3 amino acids: CATAPLAGVDEQFF. CDR3 DNA sequence: TGTGCCACCGCCCCACTAGCGGGAGTAGATGAGCAGTTCTTC.

The chain is built from TRBV28 and TRBJ2-7, with D tentatively TRBD1 (6 bases). There are 14 residues in the CDR3. Germline V gives CDR1 MDHEN, CDR2 SYDVKM. V was pared by 5 bases and J by 6 bases, with 17 bases between. CDR3: CASSIDRIRVEQYF. CDR3 sequence (DNA): TGTGCCAGCAGTATTGACAGGATTCGGGTCGAGCAGTACTTC.

The CDR3 loop reads CASSQVLPRSNTEAFF. CDR3 DNA sequence: TGTGCCAGCAGCCAAGTGTTACCGAGGAGCAACACTGAAGCTTTCTTT. This chain connects TRBV14 to TRBJ1-1; D unresolved. This CDR3 region has 16 residues. From germline, CDR1 is SGHDN and CDR2 FVKESK. V shed 1 base and J shed 2 bases, with 14 bases lying between them.

The genes are TRBV11-2 and TRBJ2-3; D unclear. V was clipped by 5 bases and J by 1 base, with 7 bases between them. This CDR3 contains 13 residues. Per germline, CDR1 SGHAT and CDR2 FQNNGV. The CDR3 nucleotides are TGTGCCAGCAGCAACCCGGGCACAGATACGCAGTATTTT. It is translated as CASSNPGTDTQYF.

The chain joins TRBV11-3 to TRBJ2-3; D unresolved. Germline-derived CDR1 and CDR2 are SGHNT and YENEEA. There are 15 residues in the CDR3. Between the trimmed V and J ends, which lost 3 bases and 0 bases, there was a span of 10 bases. CDR3 nucleotides: TGTGCCAGCAGCTTCGCAGGCGGAAGCACAGATACGCAGTATTTT. Translation gives CASSFAGGSTDTQYF.

The chain employs TRBV7-2 and TRBJ1-4; possibly TRBD1 for D (5 bases). The CDR3 spans 16 residues. Germline V gives CDR1 SGHTA, CDR2 FQGNSA. Trimming stripped 2 bases from V and 5 bases from J, with 15 bases between. CDR3 sequence: CASSLKKRGGNEKLFF. The CDR3 coding sequence is TGTGCCAGCAGCTTAAAAAAACGGGGCGGGAATGAAAAACTGTTTTTT.

The chain has TRBV2 and TRBJ2-7, with 9 bases lining up with TRBD1. The CDR3 spans 14 residues. Unmatched junction bases numbered 8, after V lost 8 bases and J lost 3 bases. CDR1 is SNHLY, CDR2 FYNNEI, per germline. The CDR3 loop reads CASLLDRGNYEQYF. The CDR3 DNA reads TGTGCCAGCCTCCTAGACAGGGGGAACTACGAGCAGTACTTC.

Notes on this clone: No DNA is shown, since the ends of the CDR3 on it are uncertain; the CDR3 is the one TCRdb lists. The chain uses TRBV5-4 and TRBJ1-5. Germline lookup yields CDR1 SGHNT and CDR2 YYREEE (reference sequence). The CDR3 sequence runs 12 residues, both termini included. CDR3 residues: CASSTSGQPQHF.

The chain recombines TRBV30 with TRBJ2-7, with D perhaps TRBD1 (5 bases). Germline assignment: CDR1 GTSNPN and CDR2 SVGIG (reference sequence). V was trimmed by 1 base and J by 3 bases, leaving 16 bases between them. The CDR3 spans 15 residues. The CDR3 DNA follows: TGTGCCTGGAGTGGTCAGGGATTGGGGCGCTACGAGCAGTACTTC. Amino acid sequence: CAWSGQGLGRYEQYF.

V usage is TRBV7-3 and J usage is TRBJ2-5; 9 positions agree with TRBD1. J was trimmed by 6 bases and V by 5 bases; bases with no gene match: 7. This CDR3 has 14 residues. Looked up from germline, CDR1 is SGHTA and CDR2 is FQGTGA. CDR3 sequence (DNA): TGTGCCAGCAGCCCAGGGACAGGGCCACAGACCCAGTACTTC. It is translated as CASSPGTGPQTQYF.

The chain carries TRBV5-1 and TRBJ2-1, with TRBD2 matching over 11 bases. Germline CDR1 SGHRS, CDR2 YFSETQ. The V and J ends lost 0 bases and 13 bases, in that order; junction bases with no gene match: 6. This CDR3 is 14 amino acids long. CDR3 in amino acids: CASSLVVTSGIQFF. The CDR3 DNA reads as TGCGCCAGCAGCTTGGTGGTGACTAGCGGGATCCAGTTCTTC.

V and J are TRBV18 and TRBJ2-7; 9 positions agree with TRBD1. The CDR3 is 14 residues long. J gave up 4 bases and V 6 bases, and 7 bases lay outside the gene matches. Germline V gene data show CDR1 as KGHSH and CDR2 as LQKENI. The CDR3 bases are TGTGCCAGCTCCCCCGGGACAGGGCTTTACGAGCAGTACTTC. This translates into CASSPGTGLYEQYF.

V gene TRBV5-4 combines with J gene TRBJ1-2, with D perhaps TRBD1 (5 bases). This CDR3 contains 14 residues. V lost 4 bases, J lost 5 bases, and 15 bases lay in between. The V gene's germline CDR1 is SGHNT and CDR2 YYREEE (reference sequence). CDR3 sequence (DNA): TGTGCCAGCAGCCCCGGAGACAGAATTTATGGCTACACCTTC. Amino acids: CASSPGDRIYGYTF. Based on the CDR3 plus reference TRBV5-4 and TRBJ1-2, the full variable domain is ETGVTQSPTHLIKTRGQQVTLRCSSQSGHNTVSWYQQALGQGPQFIFQYYREEENGRGNFPPRFSGLQFPNYSSELNVNALELDDSALYLCASSPGDRIYGYTFGSGTRLTVV.

The CDR3 DNA reads as TGTGCCAGCAGCCGGGACAGGGAAGAGACCCAGTACTTC. This gives the protein CASSRDREETQYF. This rearrangement joins TRBV7-8 to TRBJ2-5; 9 nucleotides align to TRBD1. Germline V lookup: CDR1 SGHVS, CDR2 FQNEAQ. The CDR3 runs to 13 residues. J was trimmed by 3 bases and V by 5 bases; bases with no gene match: 1.

This clone has just one count. The chain uses TRBV18 and TRBJ2-7, with 8 bases fitting TRBD2. V shed 4 bases, J shed 0 bases, and the junction held 11 bases outside the gene matches. CDR1 KGHSH and CDR2 LQKENI come from the germline V gene. This CDR3 region has 17 residues. CDR3 sequence (DNA): TGTGCCAGCTCACGCGGGGTAGCGGGAATAAACTCCTACGAGCAGTACTTC. It codes for CASSRGVAGINSYEQYF.

The chain is built from TRBV7-9 and TRBJ1-2; 7 nucleotides align to TRBD1. This CDR3 comprises 15 residues. Germline lookup yields CDR1 SEHNR and CDR2 FQNEAQ (reference sequence). Trimming took 1 base from V and 4 from J; bases not matched to a gene: 6. CDR3 region: CASSLVGQQSYGYTF. DNA for the CDR3: TGTGCCAGCAGCTTAGTGGGACAGCAATCCTATGGCTACACCTTC.

This clone is a singleton in its sample. Other DNA sequences in this specimen translate into the identical CDR3. The chain joins TRBV5-1 to TRBJ2-2; D gene unclear. In germline, CDR1 is SGHRS, CDR2 YFSETQ. This CDR3 region has 14 residues. V lost 1 base and J lost 1, with 5 bases in between. CDR3 coding DNA: TGCGCCAGCAGCTTGTTATGGAACACCGGGGAGCTGTTTTTT. Its protein is CASSLLWNTGELFF.

This chain connects TRBV7-2 to TRBJ2-1, with TRBD2 matching 7 bases. The CDR3 loop spans 16 amino acids. The germline CDR1 and CDR2 sequences are SGHTA and FQGNSA. V shed 3 bases and J 1 base; nucleotides not matched to a gene: 6. DNA of the CDR3: TGTGCCAGCAGCTTCGGCGGGAGAGGGTCCTACAATGAGCAGTTCTTC. Translated, it gives CASSFGGRGSYNEQFF.

The chain combines TRBV18 with TRBJ2-7; D tentatively reads TRBD1 or TRBD2 (6 bases each). V was trimmed by 0 bases and J by 5 bases, leaving 14 bases between them. This CDR3 region has 15 residues. CDR1 is KGHSH, CDR2 LQKENI, per germline. In nucleotides, the CDR3 is TGTGCCAGCTCACCACCTGTGGGGGGCGGTGACGAGCAGTACTTC. The encoded protein is CASSPPVGGGDEQYF. The variable domain in full, completed from reference TRBV18 and TRBJ2-7, reads NAGVMQNPRHLVRRRGQEARLRCSPMKGHSHVYWYRQLPEEGLKFMVYLQKENIIDESGMPKERFSAEFPKEGPSILRIQQVVRGDSAAYFCASSPPVGGGDEQYFGPGTRLTVT.

A note on this clone: Other nucleotide sequences in the sample specify the same CDR3. The chain has TRBV19 and TRBJ2-7, with D unresolved. Per the germline V gene, CDR1 is LNHDA and CDR2 is SQIVND (reference sequence). V lost 4 bases and J 3 bases, leaving 7 bases between the germline ends. This CDR3 region has 12 residues. The CDR3 sequence is CASSSGRYEQYF. In nucleotides, the CDR3 is TGTGCCAGTAGTAGCGGTCGCTACGAGCAGTACTTC.

The chain combines TRBV2 with TRBJ2-7, with TRBD1 matching over 8 bases. The V gene's germline CDR1 is SNHLY and CDR2 FYNNEI. The CDR3 runs to 14 residues. With V trimmed by 4 bases and J by 3 bases, 5 bases remained unmatched. The chain's CDR3 is CASSGTGINYEQYF. CDR3 nucleotide sequence: TGTGCCAGCAGTGGGACAGGGATTAACTACGAGCAGTACTTC.